Each of the 18 T cell receptor beta chains below was sequenced from the same sample in a study of T cell responses to AZD1222 COVID-19 vaccine. Method: immunoSEQ multiplex PCR; TCRdb's copy keeps in-frame clones and lacks some. The data show 200,000 to 250,000 clones, roughly 94% seen once. The sequenced sample was peripheral blood, obtained 28 days after the second dose of the MenACWY control vaccine. Receptor source: an adult who received the MenACWY meningococcal vaccine as a control.

J is TRBJ1-2 and V is TRBV6-5; D might be TRBD1 (5 bases). Germline V gene lookup returns CDR1 MNHEY and CDR2 SVGAGI. Trimming stripped 4 bases from V and 8 bases from J, with 23 bases between. The CDR3 extends over 16 amino acids. The CDR3 loop reads CASSWGESRGGGGYTF. The CDR3 nucleotides read TGTGCCAGCAGTTGGGGGGAGTCCCGGGGAGGTGGCGGCTACACCTTC.

The rearrangement links TRBV28 to TRBJ1-2; D gene unclear. The germline CDR1 and CDR2 sequences are MDHEN and SYDVKM. The CDR3 sequence is 10 residues long. Trimming pared 8 bases from V and 9 bases from J, leaving 10 bases between. The CDR3 region is CASGRTRYTF. The CDR3 DNA sequence: TGTGCCAGCGGACGGACGCGCTACACCTTC.

CDR3 sequence (DNA): TGCGCCAGCAGCTTGGAAGGACAGGGATCCTACAATGAGCAGTTCTTC. Its translation is CASSLEGQGSYNEQFF. This chain links TRBV5-1 with TRBJ2-1; 8 bases agree with TRBD1. J lost 1 base, V lost 0 bases, and 3 bases had no gene match. The CDR3 extends over 16 amino acids. Germline CDR1 reads SGHRS; CDR2 reads YFSETQ.

This rearrangement joins TRBV7-8 to TRBJ1-6; D gene unclear. Germline assignment: CDR1 SGHVS and CDR2 FQNEAQ. V lost 5 bases and J lost 5, with 4 bases in between. This CDR3 has 12 residues. The CDR3 sequence is CASSRDNSPLHF. The CDR3 DNA is TGTGCCAGCAGCCGTGATAATTCACCCCTCCACTTT. Combining the CDR3 with reference TRBV7-8 and TRBJ1-6 gives the whole variable domain GAGVSQSPRYKVAKRGQDVALRCDPISGHVSLFWYQQALGQGPEFLTYFQNEAQLDKSGLPSDRFFAERPEGSVSTLKIQRTQQEDSAVYLCASSRDNSPLHFGNGTRLTVT.

V usage is TRBV7-2 and J usage is TRBJ2-7; TRBD1 matches at 7 bases. J gave up 6 bases and V 5 bases, and 7 bases lay outside the gene matches. The CDR3 has 13 residues. Per germline, CDR1 SGHTA and CDR2 FQGNSA. The CDR3 loop reads CASSQATGIEQYF. DNA of the CDR3: TGTGCCAGCAGCCAAGCGACAGGGATCGAGCAGTACTTC.

V is TRBV28 and J is TRBJ2-7; D is possibly TRBD2 (5 bases). CDR1 and CDR2 from the germline V gene are MDHEN and SYDVKM. The CDR3 is 13 amino acids. V lost 8 bases, J lost 2 bases, and 13 bases lay in between. The CDR3 here is CASLSSEAYEQYF. The DNA for the CDR3 is TGTGCCAGCCTTTCCTCGGAGGCCTACGAGCAGTACTTC.

The chain couples TRBV7-2 to TRBJ2-7; D may match TRBD1 or TRBD2 (5 bases each). The CDR3 is 13 residues long. V was shortened by 5 bases and J by 2 bases, with 10 bases between the two germline ends. The germline V gene has CDR1 SGHTA and CDR2 FQGNSA. CDR3 sequence: CASSDRGAYEQYF. The CDR3 bases are TGTGCCAGCAGCGACCGGGGCGCCTACGAGCAGTACTTC.

V and J are TRBV21-1 and TRBJ1-5; TRBD1, as called in the table, went unchecked against the DNA. TRBV21-1 is a pseudogene segment. There are 14 residues in the CDR3. CDR3 DNA sequence: TGTGCCAGCGGGGAACAGGATAGCAATCAGCCCCAGCATTTT. It codes for CASGEQDSNQPQHF.

This clone appeared a single time. J is TRBJ2-7 and V is TRBV7-2; TRBD2 might be the D (6 bases). There are 14 residues in the CDR3. V shed 2 bases and J shed 3 bases, with 11 bases lying between them. Germline V lookup: CDR1 SGHTA, CDR2 FQGNSA. CDR3 protein: CASSLFPGGYEQYF. For the CDR3, the DNA is TGTGCCAGCAGCTTATTTCCCGGGGGCTACGAGCAGTACTTC.

This chain links TRBV5-4 with TRBJ1-2; a possible D gene is TRBD1 (5 bases). There are 18 residues in the CDR3. Germline V gene lookup returns CDR1 SGHNT and CDR2 YYREEE (reference sequence). Deletions cut 3 bases from V and 4 bases from J, with 25 bases between. The CDR3 is CASSSQGPGGRSSYGYTF. CDR3 DNA: TGTGCCAGCAGCTCTCAGGGTCCCGGGGGACGAAGTAGCTATGGCTACACCTTC.

This chain joins TRBV28 and TRBJ2-2; 11 bases fit TRBD2. V was clipped by 2 bases and J by 0 bases; unmatched bases: 2. Germline loops: CDR1 MDHEN, CDR2 SYDVKM. The CDR3 has 17 residues. CDR3 sequence (DNA): TGTGCCAGCAGTTTACTAGCGGGGGGCCCGAACACCGGGGAGCTGTTTTTT. It is translated as CASSLLAGGPNTGELFF.

CDR3 in amino acids: CASSFAPDREAFF. The CDR3 coding sequence is TGTGCCAGCAGCTTCGCTCCCGACCGGGAGGCTTTCTTT. The rearrangement links TRBV11-3 to TRBJ1-1; D is undetermined. CDR3 length equals 13 residues. The V and J ends lost 3 bases and 11 bases respectively, with 16 bases between them. The germline CDR1 and CDR2 sequences are SGHNT and YENEEA.

CDR3 region: CASSPNVIISEAFF. The CDR3 bases are TGTGCCAGCAGTCCCAATGTAATTATCTCTGAAGCTTTCTTT. The chain combines TRBV6-2 or TRBV6-3 with TRBJ1-1; no clear D gene. In germline, CDR1 is MNHEY, CDR2 SVGEGT. V lost 5 bases and J 6 bases, leaving 16 bases between the germline ends. CDR3 size: 14 residues.

This chain joins TRBV10-2 and TRBJ2-1; D remains unclear. V was shortened by 8 bases and J by 6 bases, with 20 bases between the two germline ends. The CDR3 extends over 15 amino acids. Germline assignment: CDR1 WSHSY and CDR2 SAAADI. The CDR3 here is CASLHSRSSGNEQFF. The CDR3 DNA follows: TGCGCCAGCCTCCATAGCAGGAGTTCAGGCAATGAGCAGTTCTTC.

This chain connects TRBV28 to TRBJ2-1; the match to TRBD2 covers 7 bases. This CDR3 has 13 residues. CDR1 MDHEN and CDR2 SYDVKM come from the germline V gene. The trim removed 5 bases at V and 10 bases at J, leaving 8 bases unmatched. In DNA form, the CDR3 reads TGTGCCAGCAGTGCCTTGGGGCGGGGGGAGCAGTTCTTC. It is translated as CASSALGRGEQFF.

This chain joins TRBV19 and TRBJ1-5; weak D call: TRBD1 (6 bases). Germline V gene sequence: CDR1 LNHDA, CDR2 SQIVND (reference sequence). Trimming shortened V by 6 bases and J by 5 bases, and 14 bases separated the two germline ends. The CDR3 length is 14 residues. The CDR3 region is CASSGTGQDQPQHF. CDR3 DNA sequence: TGTGCCAGTAGCGGTACAGGGCAGGATCAGCCCCAGCATTTT.

CDR3: CATSRTGLEQYF. CDR3 bases: TGTGCCACCAGCAGGACAGGGCTCGAGCAGTACTTC. J is TRBJ2-7 and V is TRBV24-1; 8 positions agree with TRBD1. The V gene end was trimmed by 7 bases and the J gene end by 6 bases; junction bases not matched to a gene: 4. The germline V gene has CDR1 KGHDR and CDR2 SFDVKD. The CDR3 is 12 amino acids.

The gene calls are TRBV4-1 and TRBJ2-7; D gene unclear. V was cut by 0 bases and J by 2 bases, with 11 bases left in between. The CDR3 is made up of 15 amino acids. The V gene's germline CDR1 is MGHRA and CDR2 YSYEKL. The CDR3 loop reads CASSQDETETYEQYF. The CDR3, as DNA: TGCGCCAGCAGCCAAGATGAGACCGAAACCTACGAGCAGTACTTC.